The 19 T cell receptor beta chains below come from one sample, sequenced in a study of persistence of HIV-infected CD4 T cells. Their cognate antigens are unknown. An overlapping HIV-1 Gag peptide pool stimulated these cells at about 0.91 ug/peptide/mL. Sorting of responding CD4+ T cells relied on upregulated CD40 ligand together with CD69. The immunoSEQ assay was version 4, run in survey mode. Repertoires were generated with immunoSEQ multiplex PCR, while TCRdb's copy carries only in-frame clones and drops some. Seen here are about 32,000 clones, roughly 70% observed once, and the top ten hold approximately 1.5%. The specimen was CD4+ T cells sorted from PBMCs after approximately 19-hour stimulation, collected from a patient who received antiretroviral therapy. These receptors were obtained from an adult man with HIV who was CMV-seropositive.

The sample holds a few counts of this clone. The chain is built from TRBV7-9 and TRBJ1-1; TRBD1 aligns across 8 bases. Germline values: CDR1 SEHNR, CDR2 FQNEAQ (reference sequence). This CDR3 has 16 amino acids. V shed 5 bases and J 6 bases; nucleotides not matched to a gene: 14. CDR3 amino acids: CASSIGSAGGRAEAFF. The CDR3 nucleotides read TGTGCCAGCAGCATAGGGTCGGCAGGGGGCCGGGCTGAAGCTTTCTTT. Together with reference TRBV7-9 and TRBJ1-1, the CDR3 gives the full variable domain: DTGVSQNPRHKITKRGQNVTFRCDPISEHNRLYWYRQTLGQGPEFLTYFQNEAQLEKSRLLSDRFSAERPKGSFSTLEIQRTEQGDSAMYLCASSIGSAGGRAEAFFGQGTRLTVV.

The CDR3 loop is CAISEGTHPYEQYF. The CDR3 nucleotides read TGTGCCATCAGTGAGGGTACACATCCCTACGAGCAGTACTTC. This chain connects TRBV10-3 to TRBJ2-7; D ambiguous. Germline values: CDR1 ENHRY, CDR2 SYGVKD. The CDR3 is made up of 14 amino acids. V lost 2 bases and J 2 bases, leaving 10 bases between the germline ends.

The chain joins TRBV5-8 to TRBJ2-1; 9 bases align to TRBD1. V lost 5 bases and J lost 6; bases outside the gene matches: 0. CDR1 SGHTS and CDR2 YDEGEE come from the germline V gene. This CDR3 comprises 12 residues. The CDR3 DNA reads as TGTGCCAGCAGGACAGGGGGCAATGAGCAGTTCTTC. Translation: CASRTGGNEQFF.

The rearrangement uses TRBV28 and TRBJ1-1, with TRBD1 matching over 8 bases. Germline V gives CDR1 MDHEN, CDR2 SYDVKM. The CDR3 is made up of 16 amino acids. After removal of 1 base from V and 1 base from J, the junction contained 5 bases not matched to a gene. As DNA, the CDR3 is TGTGCCAGCAGTTTATCGCACAGGGGGGGGAACACTGAAGCTTTCTTT. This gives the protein CASSLSHRGGNTEAFF.

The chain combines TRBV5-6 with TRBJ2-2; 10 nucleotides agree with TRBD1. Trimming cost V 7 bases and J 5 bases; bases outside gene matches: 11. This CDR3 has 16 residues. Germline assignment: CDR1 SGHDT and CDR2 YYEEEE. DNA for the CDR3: TGTGCCAGCGCCATGCCGGGACAGGGGAAGACCGGGGAGCTGTTTTTT. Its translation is CASAMPGQGKTGELFF.

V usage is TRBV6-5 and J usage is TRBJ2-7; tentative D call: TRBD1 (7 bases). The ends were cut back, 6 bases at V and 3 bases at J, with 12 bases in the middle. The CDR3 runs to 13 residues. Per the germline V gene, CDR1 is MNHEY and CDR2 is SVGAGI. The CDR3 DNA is TGTGCCAGCAGGCGGGGACAGTACTACGAGCAGTACTTC. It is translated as CASRRGQYYEQYF.

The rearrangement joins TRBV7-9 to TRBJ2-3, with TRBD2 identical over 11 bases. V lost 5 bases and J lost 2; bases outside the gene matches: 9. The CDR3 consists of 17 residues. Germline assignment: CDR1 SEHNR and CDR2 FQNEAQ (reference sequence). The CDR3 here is CASSPWVSGGVTDTQYF. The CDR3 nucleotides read TGTGCCAGCAGCCCCTGGGTTAGCGGGGGGGTCACAGATACGCAGTATTTT.

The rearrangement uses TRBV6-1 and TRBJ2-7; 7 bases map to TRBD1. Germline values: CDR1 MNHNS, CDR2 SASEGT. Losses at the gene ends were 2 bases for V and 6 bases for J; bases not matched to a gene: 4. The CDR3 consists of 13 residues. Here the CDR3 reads CASSETRTGEQYF. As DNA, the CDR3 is TGTGCCAGCAGTGAAACCAGGACAGGCGAGCAGTACTTC.

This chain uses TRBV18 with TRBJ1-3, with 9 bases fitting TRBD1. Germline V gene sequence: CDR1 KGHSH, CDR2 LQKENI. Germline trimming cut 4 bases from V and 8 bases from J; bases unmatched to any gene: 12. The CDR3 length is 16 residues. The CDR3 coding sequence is TGTGCCAGCTCACTCAATATTCCGGGACAGGGAGACACCATATATTTT. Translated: CASSLNIPGQGDTIYF.

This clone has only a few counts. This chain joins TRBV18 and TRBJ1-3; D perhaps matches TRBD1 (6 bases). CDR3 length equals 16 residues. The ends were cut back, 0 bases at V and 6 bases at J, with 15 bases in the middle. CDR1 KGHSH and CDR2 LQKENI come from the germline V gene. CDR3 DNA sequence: TGTGCCAGCTCACCACCCCGAACAGGGAAGGAAAACACCATATATTTT. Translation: CASSPPRTGKENTIYF.

Here the CDR3 reads CASSLRGNEQFF. CDR3 coding DNA: TGTGCCAGCAGTCTCAGGGGAAATGAGCAGTTCTTC. This chain joins TRBV27 and TRBJ2-1; maybe TRBD1 (6 bases). CDR3 length equals 12 residues. Trimming cost V 5 bases and J 7 bases, with 9 bases left between them. Germline V CDR1 and CDR2: MNHEY, SMNVEV (reference sequence).

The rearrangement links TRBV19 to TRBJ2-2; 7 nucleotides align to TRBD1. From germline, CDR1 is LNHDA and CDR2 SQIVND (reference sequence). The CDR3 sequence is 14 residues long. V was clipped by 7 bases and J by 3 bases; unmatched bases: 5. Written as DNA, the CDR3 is TGTGCCAGTAATAACAGGGGTGACACCGGGGAGCTGTTTTTT. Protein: CASNNRGDTGELFF.

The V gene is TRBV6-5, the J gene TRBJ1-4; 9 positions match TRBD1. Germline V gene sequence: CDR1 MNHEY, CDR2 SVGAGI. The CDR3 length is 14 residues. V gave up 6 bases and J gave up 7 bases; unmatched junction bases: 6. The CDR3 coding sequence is TGTGCCAGCAGGACAGGGGGGCCGGGTGAAAAACTGTTTTTT. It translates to CASRTGGPGEKLFF.

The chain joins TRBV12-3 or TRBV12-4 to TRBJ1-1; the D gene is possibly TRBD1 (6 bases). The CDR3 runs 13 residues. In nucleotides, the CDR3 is TGTGCTAGCCGGGGGCTGGTGAACACTGAAGCTTTCTTT. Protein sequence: CASRGLVNTEAFF.

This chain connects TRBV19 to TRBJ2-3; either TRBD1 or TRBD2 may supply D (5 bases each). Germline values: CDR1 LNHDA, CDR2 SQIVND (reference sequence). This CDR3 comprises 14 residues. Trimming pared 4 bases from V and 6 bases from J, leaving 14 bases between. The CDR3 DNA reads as TGTGCCAGTAGTACGTCTCCGGGGACGGATACGCAGTATTTT. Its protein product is CASSTSPGTDTQYF.

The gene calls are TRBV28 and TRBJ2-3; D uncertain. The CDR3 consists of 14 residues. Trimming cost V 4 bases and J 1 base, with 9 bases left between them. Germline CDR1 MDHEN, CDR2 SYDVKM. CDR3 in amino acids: CASSYSSGTDTQYF. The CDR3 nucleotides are TGTGCCAGCAGTTACAGTTCAGGCACAGATACGCAGTATTTT.

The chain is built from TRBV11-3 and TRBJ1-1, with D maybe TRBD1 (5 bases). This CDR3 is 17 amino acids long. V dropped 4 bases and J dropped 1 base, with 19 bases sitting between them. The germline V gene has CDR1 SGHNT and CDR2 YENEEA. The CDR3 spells CASSSEGRAGTNTEAFF. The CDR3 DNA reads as TGTGCCAGCAGCTCCGAGGGGAGGGCCGGGACGAACACTGAAGCTTTCTTT.

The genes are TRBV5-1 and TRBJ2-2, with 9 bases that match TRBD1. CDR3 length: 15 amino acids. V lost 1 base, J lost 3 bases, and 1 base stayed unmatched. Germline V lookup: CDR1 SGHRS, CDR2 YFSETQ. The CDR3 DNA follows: TGCGCCAGCAGCTTGTGGGACAGGGACACCGGGGAGCTGTTTTTT. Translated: CASSLWDRDTGELFF.

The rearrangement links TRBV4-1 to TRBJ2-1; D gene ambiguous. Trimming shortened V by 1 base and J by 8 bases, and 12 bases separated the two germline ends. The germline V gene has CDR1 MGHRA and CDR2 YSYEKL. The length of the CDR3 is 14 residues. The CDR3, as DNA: TGCGCCAGCAGCCAAGGCCCGTTTGATTATGAGCAGTTCTTC. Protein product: CASSQGPFDYEQFF.